This T cell receptor beta chain was obtained from a study of T cells in localized non-small cell lung cancer. Study conclusions and caveats: Longer overall survival accompanied higher blood T cell density. Because only a single region of the tumor was sequenced, heterogeneity remains possible. A median approximately 53 of the top 100 tumor clones appeared in adjacent lung. The greatest T cell clonality was found in uninvolved adjacent lung (higher than in tumor).

The V and J ends lost 5 bases and 4 bases, in that order; junction bases with no gene match: 8. Germline values: CDR1 SGHTS, CDR2 YDEGEE. CDR3 length: 14 residues. Method: immunoSEQ multiplex PCR; TCRdb's copy keeps in-frame clones and lacks some. The sample carries roughly 86,000 clones, 70% to 90% recorded once. Concerning this clone: The antigen is not known.

This clonotype originated in a man between 40 and 75 years old with stage I lung adenocarcinoma. The sequenced sample was peripheral blood, obtained before any cancer treatment. V is TRBV5-8 and J is TRBJ2-7, with 8 bases matching TRBD1. The CDR3, as DNA: TGTGCCAGCAGACGGACAGGGATGGGGTACGAGCAGTACTTC. Translating it yields CASRRTGMGYEQYF.